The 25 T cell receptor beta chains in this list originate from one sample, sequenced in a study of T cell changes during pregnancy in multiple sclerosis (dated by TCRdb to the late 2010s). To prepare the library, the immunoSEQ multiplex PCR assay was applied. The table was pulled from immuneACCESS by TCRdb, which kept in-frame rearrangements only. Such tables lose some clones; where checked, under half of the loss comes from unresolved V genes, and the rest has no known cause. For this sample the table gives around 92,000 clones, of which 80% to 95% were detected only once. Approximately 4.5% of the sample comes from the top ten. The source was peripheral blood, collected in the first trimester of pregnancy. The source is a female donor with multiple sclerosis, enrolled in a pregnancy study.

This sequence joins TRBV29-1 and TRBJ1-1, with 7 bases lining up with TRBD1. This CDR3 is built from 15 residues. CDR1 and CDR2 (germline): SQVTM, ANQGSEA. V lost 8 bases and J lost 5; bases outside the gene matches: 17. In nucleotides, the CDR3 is TGCAGCTTTGGAGGGGATGAGGGGGCGCGAACTGAAGCTTTCTTT. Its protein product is CSFGGDEGARTEAFF.

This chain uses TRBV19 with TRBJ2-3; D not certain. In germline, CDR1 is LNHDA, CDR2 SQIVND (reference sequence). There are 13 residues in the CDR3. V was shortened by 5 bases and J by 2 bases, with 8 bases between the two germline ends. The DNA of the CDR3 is TGTGCCAGTAGTCGCCAGAACACAGATACGCAGTATTTT. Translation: CASSRQNTDTQYF. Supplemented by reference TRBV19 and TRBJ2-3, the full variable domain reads DGGITQSPKYLFRKEGQNVTLSCEQNLNHDAMYWYRQDPGQGLRLIYYSQIVNDFQKGDIAEGYSVSREKKESFPLTVTSAQKNPTAFYLCASSRQNTDTQYFGPGTRLTVL.

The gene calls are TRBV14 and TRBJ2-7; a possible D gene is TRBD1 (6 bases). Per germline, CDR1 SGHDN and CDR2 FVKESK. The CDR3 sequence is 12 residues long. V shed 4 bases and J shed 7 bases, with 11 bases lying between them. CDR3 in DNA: TGTGCCAGCAGCCCCTTAACAGGGGAGCAGTACTTC. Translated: CASSPLTGEQYF.

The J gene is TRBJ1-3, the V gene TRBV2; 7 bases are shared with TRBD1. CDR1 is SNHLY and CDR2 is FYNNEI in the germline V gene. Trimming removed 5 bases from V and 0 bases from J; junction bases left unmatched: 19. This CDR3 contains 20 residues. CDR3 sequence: CASSKDRVPLLKSSGNTIYF. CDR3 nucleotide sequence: TGTGCCAGCAGTAAAGACAGGGTACCACTACTGAAGAGCTCTGGAAACACCATATATTTT.

The CDR3 loop is CASSSPGGFGYGYTF. For the CDR3, the DNA is TGTGCCAGCAGCTCCCCAGGAGGCTTCGGCTATGGCTACACCTTC. The chain uses TRBV7-9 and TRBJ1-2; D ambiguous. Deletions cut 4 bases from V and 4 bases from J, with 16 bases between. The V gene's germline CDR1 is SEHNR and CDR2 FQNEAQ (reference sequence). The CDR3 has 15 amino acids.

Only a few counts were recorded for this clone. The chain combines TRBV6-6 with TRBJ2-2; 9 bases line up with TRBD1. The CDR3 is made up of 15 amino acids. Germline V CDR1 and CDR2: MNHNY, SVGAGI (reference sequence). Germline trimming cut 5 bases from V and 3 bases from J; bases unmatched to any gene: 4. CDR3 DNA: TGTGCCAGCAGTACGGGACAGGGCTACACCGGGGAGCTGTTTTTT. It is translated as CASSTGQGYTGELFF.

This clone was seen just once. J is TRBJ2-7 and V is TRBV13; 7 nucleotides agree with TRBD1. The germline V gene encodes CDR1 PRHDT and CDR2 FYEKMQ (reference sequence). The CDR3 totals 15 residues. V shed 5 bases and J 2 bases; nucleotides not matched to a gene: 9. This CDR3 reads CASSEQRGTAYEQYF. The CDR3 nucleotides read TGTGCCAGCAGCGAACAAAGAGGGACAGCCTACGAGCAGTACTTC.

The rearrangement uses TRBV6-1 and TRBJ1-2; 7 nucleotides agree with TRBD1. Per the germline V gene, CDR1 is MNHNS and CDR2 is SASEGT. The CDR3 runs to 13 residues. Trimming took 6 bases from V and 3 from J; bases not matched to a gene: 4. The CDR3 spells CASRLGTDYGYTF. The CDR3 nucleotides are TGTGCCAGCAGGCTCGGGACAGACTATGGCTACACCTTC.

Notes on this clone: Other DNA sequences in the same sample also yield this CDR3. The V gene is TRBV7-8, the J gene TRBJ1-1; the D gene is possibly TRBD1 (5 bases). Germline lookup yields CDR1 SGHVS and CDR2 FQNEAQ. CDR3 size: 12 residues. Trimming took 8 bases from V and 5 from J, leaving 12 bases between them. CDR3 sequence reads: CASGQGGTEAFF. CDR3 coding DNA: TGTGCCAGCGGGCAGGGTGGAACTGAAGCTTTCTTT.

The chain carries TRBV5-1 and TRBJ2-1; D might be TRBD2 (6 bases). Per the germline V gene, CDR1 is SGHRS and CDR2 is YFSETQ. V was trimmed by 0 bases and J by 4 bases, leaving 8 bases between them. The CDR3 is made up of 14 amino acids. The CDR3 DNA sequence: TGCGCCAGCAGCTTGGGGGGGGTTTACAATGAGCAGTTCTTC. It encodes CASSLGGVYNEQFF.

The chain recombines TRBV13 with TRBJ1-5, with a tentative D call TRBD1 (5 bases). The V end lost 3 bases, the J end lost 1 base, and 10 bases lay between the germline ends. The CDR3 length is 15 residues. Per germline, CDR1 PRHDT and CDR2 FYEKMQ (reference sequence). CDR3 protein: CASSFEGASNQPQHF. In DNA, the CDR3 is TGTGCCAGCAGCTTCGAAGGGGCGAGCAATCAGCCCCAGCATTTT.

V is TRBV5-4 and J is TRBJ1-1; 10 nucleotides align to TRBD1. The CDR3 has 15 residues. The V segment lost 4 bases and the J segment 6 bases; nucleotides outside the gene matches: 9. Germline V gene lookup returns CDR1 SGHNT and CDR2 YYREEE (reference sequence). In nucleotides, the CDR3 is TGTGCCAGCAGCCTTCGGACAGGGGGAGTAGCTGAAGCTTTCTTT. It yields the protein CASSLRTGGVAEAFF.

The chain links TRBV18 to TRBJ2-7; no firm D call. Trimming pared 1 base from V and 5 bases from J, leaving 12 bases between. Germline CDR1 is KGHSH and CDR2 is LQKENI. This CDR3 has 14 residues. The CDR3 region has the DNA TGTGCCAGCTCACCACACGTGAACCGGGACGAGCAGTACTTC. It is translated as CASSPHVNRDEQYF.

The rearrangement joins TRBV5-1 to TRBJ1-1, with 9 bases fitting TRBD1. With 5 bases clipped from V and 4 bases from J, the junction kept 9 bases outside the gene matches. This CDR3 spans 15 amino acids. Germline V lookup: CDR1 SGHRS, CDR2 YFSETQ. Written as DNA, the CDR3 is TGCGCCAGCAGTTATGCACAGGGGGCGGCCACTGAAGCTTTCTTT. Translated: CASSYAQGAATEAFF.

In DNA form, the CDR3 reads TGTGCCAGCAGTTTAGCGGGGTATGTGCAGCCCCAGCATTTT. Translating gives CASSLAGYVQPQHF. The chain employs TRBV28 and TRBJ1-5, with unresolved D. Trimming cost V 2 bases and J 7 bases, with 12 bases left between them. This CDR3 spans 14 amino acids. The germline V gene encodes CDR1 MDHEN and CDR2 SYDVKM.

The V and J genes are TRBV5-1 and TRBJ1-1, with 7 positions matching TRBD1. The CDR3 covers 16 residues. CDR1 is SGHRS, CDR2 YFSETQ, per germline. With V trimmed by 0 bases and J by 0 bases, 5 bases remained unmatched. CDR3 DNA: TGCGCCAGCAGCTTGGGACAGGGTAAGATGAACACTGAAGCTTTCTTT. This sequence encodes CASSLGQGKMNTEAFF.

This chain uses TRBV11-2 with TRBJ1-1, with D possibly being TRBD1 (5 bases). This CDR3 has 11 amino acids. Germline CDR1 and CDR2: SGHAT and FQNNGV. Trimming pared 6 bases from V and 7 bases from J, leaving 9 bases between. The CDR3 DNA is TGTGCCAGCAGTCCCAGGGTTGAAGCTTTCTTT. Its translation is CASSPRVEAFF. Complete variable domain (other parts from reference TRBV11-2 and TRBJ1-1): EAGVAQSPRYKIIEKRQSVAFWCNPISGHATLYWYQQILGQGPKLLIQFQNNGVVDDSQLPKDRFSAERLKGVDSTLKIQPAKLEDSAVYLCASSPRVEAFFGQGTRLTVV.

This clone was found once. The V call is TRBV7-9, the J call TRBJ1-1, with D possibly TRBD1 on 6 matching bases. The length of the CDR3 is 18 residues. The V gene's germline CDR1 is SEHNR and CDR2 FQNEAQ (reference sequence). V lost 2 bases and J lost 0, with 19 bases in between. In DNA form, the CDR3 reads TGTGCCAGCAGCTTACAGGCAGGGGTTCTATCCATGAACACTGAAGCTTTCTTT. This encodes CASSLQAGVLSMNTEAFF.

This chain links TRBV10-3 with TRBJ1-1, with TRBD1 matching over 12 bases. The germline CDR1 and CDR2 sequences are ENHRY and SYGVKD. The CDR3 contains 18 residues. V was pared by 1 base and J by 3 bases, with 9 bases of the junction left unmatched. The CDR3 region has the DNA TGTGCCATCAGTGAGTGGCCGGGACAGGGGGCGGAGGACACTGAAGCTTTCTTT. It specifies CAISEWPGQGAEDTEAFF.

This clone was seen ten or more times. DNA for the CDR3: TGTGCCAGCAGCGGAAGGAGCGAACAACACTACACCTTC. Protein: CASSGRSEQHYTF. The V and J genes are TRBV5-4 and TRBJ1-2; D is unclear. V lost 4 bases, J lost 10 bases, and 17 bases lay in between. Looked up from germline, CDR1 is SGHNT and CDR2 is YYREEE (reference sequence). The CDR3 is made up of 13 amino acids.

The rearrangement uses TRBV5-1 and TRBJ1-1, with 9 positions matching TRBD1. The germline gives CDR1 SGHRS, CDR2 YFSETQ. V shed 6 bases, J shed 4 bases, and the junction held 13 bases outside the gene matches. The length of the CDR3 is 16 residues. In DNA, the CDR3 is TGCGCCAGCAAACCGGGACAGGGCGGTGTGGTCACTGAAGCTTTCTTT. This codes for CASKPGQGGVVTEAFF.

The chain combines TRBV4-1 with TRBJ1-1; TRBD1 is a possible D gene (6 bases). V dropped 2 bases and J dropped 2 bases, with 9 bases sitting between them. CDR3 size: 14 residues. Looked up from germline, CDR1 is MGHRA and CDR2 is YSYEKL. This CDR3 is CASSQLDSNTEAFF. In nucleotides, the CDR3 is TGCGCCAGCAGCCAATTGGACAGCAACACTGAAGCTTTCTTT.

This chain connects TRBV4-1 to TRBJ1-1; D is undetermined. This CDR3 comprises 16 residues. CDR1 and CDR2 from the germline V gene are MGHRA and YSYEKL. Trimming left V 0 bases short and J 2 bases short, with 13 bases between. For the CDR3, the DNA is TGCGCCAGCAGCCAAGATCTGGCCAGAGGAAACACTGAAGCTTTCTTT. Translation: CASSQDLARGNTEAFF.

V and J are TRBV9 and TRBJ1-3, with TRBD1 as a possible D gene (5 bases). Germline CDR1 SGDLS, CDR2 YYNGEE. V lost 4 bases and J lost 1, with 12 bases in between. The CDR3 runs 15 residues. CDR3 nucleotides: TGTGCCAGCAGCCACCCCAGGGATTCTGGAAACACCATATATTTT. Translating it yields CASSHPRDSGNTIYF.

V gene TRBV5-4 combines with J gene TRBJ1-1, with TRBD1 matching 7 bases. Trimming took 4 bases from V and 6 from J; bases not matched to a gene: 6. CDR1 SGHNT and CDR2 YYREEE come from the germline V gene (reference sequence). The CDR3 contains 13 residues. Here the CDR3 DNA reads TGTGCCAGCAGCCTTCCCGGACAGGCTGAAGCTTTCTTT. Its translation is CASSLPGQAEAFF.